The present T cell receptor (beta chain) was sequenced within a study of shared clonotypes between healthy human individuals. Clones were sequenced by immunoSEQ multiplex PCR, and TCRdb holds only the in-frame ones, with some missing. The table includes millions of clones, approximately 94% detected once. Naivety among CD8 cells was defined by CD45RO negativity and positive CCR7 selection, thereby excluding terminally differentiated effector memory CD45RA+ cells. Every one of the donors was a Caucasian adult that lived in Nashville, Tennessee. V was clipped by 8 bases and J by 4 bases; unmatched bases: 1. Germline values: CDR1 SNHLY, CDR2 FYNNEI. The CDR3 length is 11 residues. Study results and caveats: Though the depth was large, rarefaction showed that sorted-subset sequencing was incomplete. Enrolling few donors narrowed the genetic and exposure-history diversity that was represented.

This clone was counted between two and nine times. The antigen is undetermined. The sequence was collected from a man aged 18 to 29 in good health. The rearrangement joins TRBV2 to TRBJ1-2; TRBD1 agrees at 7 bases. Specimen: naive CD8+ T cells sorted from blood. DNA of the CDR3: TGTGCCAGCCCAGGGGGCTATGGCTACACCTTC. This translates into CASPGGYGYTF.